This T cell receptor beta chain was profiled in a study of blood T cell repertoires in COVID-19. Some clones are missing from TCRdb's copy, which holds only in-frame ones; the method was immunoSEQ multiplex PCR. The sample lists roughly 500,000 clones, about 85% occurring once. In germline, CDR1 is SEHNR, CDR2 FQNEAQ (reference sequence). The CDR3 covers 16 residues. Trimming shortened V by 2 bases and J by 0 bases, and 8 bases separated the two germline ends. Sequenced sample: PBMCs or T cells enriched from blood (not recorded which). The TCR was taken from a woman aged 55-69 years who had recovered from COVID-19. The chain combines TRBV7-9 with TRBJ2-6, with D unclear. DNA for the CDR3: TGTGCCAGCAGCTTAATGTCCGGCTCTGGGGCCAACGTCCTGACTTTC. Protein sequence: CASSLMSGSGANVLTF.